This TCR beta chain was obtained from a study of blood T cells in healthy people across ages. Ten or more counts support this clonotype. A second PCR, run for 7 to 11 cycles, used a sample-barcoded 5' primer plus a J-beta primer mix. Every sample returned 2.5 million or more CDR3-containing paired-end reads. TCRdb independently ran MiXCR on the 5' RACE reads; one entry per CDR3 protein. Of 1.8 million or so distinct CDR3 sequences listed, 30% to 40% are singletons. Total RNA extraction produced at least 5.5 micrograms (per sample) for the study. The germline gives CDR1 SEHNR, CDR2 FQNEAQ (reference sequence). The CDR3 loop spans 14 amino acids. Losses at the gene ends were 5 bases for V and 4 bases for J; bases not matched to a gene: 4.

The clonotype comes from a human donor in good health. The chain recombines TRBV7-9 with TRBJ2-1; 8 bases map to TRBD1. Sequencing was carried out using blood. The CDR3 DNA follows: TGTGCCAGCAGCCGCGGACAGGGTTACAATGAGCAGTTCTTC. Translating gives CASSRGQGYNEQFF.